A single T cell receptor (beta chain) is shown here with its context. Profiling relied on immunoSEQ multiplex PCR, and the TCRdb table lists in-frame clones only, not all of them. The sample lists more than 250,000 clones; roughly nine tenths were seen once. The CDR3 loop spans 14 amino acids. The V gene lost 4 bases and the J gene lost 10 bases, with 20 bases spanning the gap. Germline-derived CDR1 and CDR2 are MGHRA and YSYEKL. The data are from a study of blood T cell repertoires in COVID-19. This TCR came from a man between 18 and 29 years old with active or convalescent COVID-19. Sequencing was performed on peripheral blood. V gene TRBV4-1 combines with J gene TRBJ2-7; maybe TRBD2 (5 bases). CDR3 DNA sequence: TGCGCCAGCAGCCTAGACCAACGGGGTCCCCGACAGTACTTC. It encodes CASSLDQRGPRQYF.